This TCR beta chain is drawn from a study of long-term antiretroviral therapy in people with HIV. General observations from the study: Clonal expansions arising prior to ART prevailed in the repertoire at every time point.

CDR3 length: 15 residues. The V gene's germline CDR1 is SGHTA and CDR2 FQGTGA. V was cut by 8 bases and J by 0 bases, with 17 bases left in between. This clone was seen more than once but under ten times. Its specificity is unknown. The run of the v3.0 immunoSEQ assay was at survey level. Libraries were prepared by immunoSEQ multiplex PCR; TCRdb keeps only in-frame clonotypes and omits some of them. The sample includes tens of thousands of clones, approximately 78% of them seen just once. Sample: unsorted PBMCs, taken 2.9 years after starting antiretroviral therapy. The chain couples TRBV7-3 to TRBJ2-7, with D tentatively TRBD2 (5 bases). The TCR originated in a man between 50 and 59 years old with HIV. The CDR3 nucleotides read TGTGCCAGCTCCTTCGGCCCTCGGGGCTCCTACGAGCAGTACTTC. This sequence encodes CASSFGPRGSYEQYF. The whole variable domain, filled in from reference TRBV7-3 and TRBJ2-7, reads GAGVSQTPSNKVTEKGKYVELRCDPISGHTALYWYRQSLGQGPEFLIYFQGTGAADDSGLPNDRFFAVRPEGSVSTLKIQRTERGDSAVYLCASSFGPRGSYEQYFGPGTRLTVT.